This T cell receptor (beta chain) was found in a study of blood T cell repertoires in COVID-19. Across the whole study: Sample material is recorded as cDNA or gDNA derived from T cells, B-cell-depleted T cells, or PBMCs.

In the source study's methods: Amplification of reference gene primers was used by the study to estimate nucleated cell counts. Produced via immunoSEQ multiplex PCR; TCRdb's table is partial and in-frame only. V, J and clone size were drawn from that table, and D and trimming were deduced from the DNA. The sample yields about 50,000 clones, less than 90% seen once. The J segment lost 4 bases and the V segment lost 3 bases, leaving 1 base of the junction unmatched. CDR3 length: 14 residues. CDR1 is KGHDR and CDR2 is SFDVKD in the germline V gene. Sequenced sample: peripheral blood. The chain recombines TRBV24-1 with TRBJ1-2, with 10 bases lining up with TRBD1. The TCR sequence derives from a human donor in a cohort sampled during active COVID-19. The chain's CDR3 is CATSDRDRGYGYTF. The DNA of the CDR3 is TGTGCCACCAGTGATCGGGACAGGGGCTATGGCTACACCTTC.